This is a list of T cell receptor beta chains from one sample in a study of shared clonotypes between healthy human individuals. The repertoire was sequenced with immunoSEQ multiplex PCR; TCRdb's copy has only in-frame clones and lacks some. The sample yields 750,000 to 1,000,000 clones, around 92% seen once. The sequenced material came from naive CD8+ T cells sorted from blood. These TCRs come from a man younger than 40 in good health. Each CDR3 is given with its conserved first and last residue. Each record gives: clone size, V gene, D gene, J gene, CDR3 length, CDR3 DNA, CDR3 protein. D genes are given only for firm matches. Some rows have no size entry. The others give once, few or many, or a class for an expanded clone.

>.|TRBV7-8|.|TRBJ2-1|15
TGTGCCAGCAGCTTACGGGGATTAGCCAACAATGAGCAGTTCTTC
CASSLRGLANNEQFF
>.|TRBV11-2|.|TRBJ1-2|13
TGTGCCAGCAGCTTAGGGGGGGACTATGGCTACACCTTC
CASSLGGDYGYTF
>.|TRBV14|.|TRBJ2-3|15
TGTGCCAGCAGCCAGGGCTTAAGATTGACAGATACGCAGTATTTT
CASSQGLRLTDTQYF
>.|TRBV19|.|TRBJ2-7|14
TGTGCCAGTAGTACCTTGACAGGAGCCTACGAGCAGTACTTC
CASSTLTGAYEQYF
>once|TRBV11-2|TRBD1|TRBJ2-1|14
TGTGCCAGCAGTGGGACAGGGCTCTACAATGAGCAGTTCTTC
CASSGTGLYNEQFF
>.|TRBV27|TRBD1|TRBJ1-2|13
TGTGCCAGCGGGACAGGGGGCAACTATGGCTACACCTTC
CASGTGGNYGYTF
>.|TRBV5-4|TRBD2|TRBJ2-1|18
TGTGCCAGCAGCTTGGCACTAACAGCGGGAGGGCCGGGGAATGAGCAGTTCTTC
CASSLALTAGGPGNEQFF
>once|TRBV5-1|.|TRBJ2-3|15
TGCGCCAGCAGCTTGGGTCTAGCTTGGACAGATACGCAGTATTTT
CASSLGLAWTDTQYF
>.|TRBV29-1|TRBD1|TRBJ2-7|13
TGCAGCGTTCGACAGGGTGCGGAGTACGAGCAGTACTTC
CSVRQGAEYEQYF
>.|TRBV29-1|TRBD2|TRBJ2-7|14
TGCAGCGGTACTTCGACTAGCGACTCCTACGAGCAGTACTTC
CSGTSTSDSYEQYF
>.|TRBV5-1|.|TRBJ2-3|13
TGCGCCAGCAGCAGGACTAGCACAGATACGCAGTATTTT
CASSRTSTDTQYF
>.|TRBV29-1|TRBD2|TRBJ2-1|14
TGCAGCGTTGAGGGACTAGCGGGAGAGGGTGAGCAGTTCTTC
CSVEGLAGEGEQFF
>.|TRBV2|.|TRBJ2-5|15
TGTGCCAGCAGTGAATATGGGAGAGAAAGAGAGACCCAGTACTTC
CASSEYGRERETQYF
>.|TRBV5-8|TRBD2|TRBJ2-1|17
TGTGCCAGCATCCGGGAGGGCCCAGCGAGTAGGAACAATGAGCAGTTCTTC
CASIREGPASRNNEQFF
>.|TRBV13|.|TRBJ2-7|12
TGTGCCAGCAGCTTAAGCTCCTACGAGCAGTACTTC
CASSLSSYEQYF
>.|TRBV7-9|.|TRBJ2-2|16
TGTGCCAGCAGCTCCACCTACAACGCGAACACCGGGGAGCTGTTTTTT
CASSSTYNANTGELFF
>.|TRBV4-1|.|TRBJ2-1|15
TGCGCCAGCAGCCAAGTCGGGACTGGCTCTGGTGAGCAGTTCTTC
CASSQVGTGSGEQFF
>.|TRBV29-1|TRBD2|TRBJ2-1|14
TGCAGCGCCGATGGGGCGGGAGGGGACAATGAGCAGTTCTTC
CSADGAGGDNEQFF
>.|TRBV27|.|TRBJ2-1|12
TGTGCCAGCACAACTAGGTCGGCCGAGCAGTTCTTC
CASTTRSAEQFF
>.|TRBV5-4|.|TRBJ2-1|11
TGTGCCAGCACCGAGCACAATGAGCAGTTCTTC
CASTEHNEQFF
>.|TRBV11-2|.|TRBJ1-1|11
TGTGCCAGCAGCGCGGGAGACAAAGCTTTCTTT
CASSAGDKAFF
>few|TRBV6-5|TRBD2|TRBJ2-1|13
TGTGCCAGCAGCCGGGAGGGCCCCAATGAGCAGTTCTTC
CASSREGPNEQFF
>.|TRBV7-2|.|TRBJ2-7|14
TGTGCCAGCAGCCCCGACCCGGGATCCTACGAGCAGTACTTC
CASSPDPGSYEQYF
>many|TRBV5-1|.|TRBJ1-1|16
TGCGCCAGCAAAAGAAAAGAACAAGTCATGAACACTGAAGCTTTCTTT
CASKRKEQVMNTEAFF
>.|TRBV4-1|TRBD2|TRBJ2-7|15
TGCGCCAGCAGCCCAAATCTAGCGGGAGTCCACGAGCAGTACTTC
CASSPNLAGVHEQYF
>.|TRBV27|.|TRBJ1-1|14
TGTGCCAGCAGTACCGGACAGAGTAACACTGAAGCTTTCTTT
CASSTGQSNTEAFF
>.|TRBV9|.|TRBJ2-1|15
TGTGCCAGCAGCGTAGTTGGGGCGTCCTACAATGAGCAGTTCTTC
CASSVVGASYNEQFF
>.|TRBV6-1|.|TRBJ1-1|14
TGTGCCAGCAGTGAATCCGTAGTGAACACTGAAGCTTTCTTT
CASSESVVNTEAFF
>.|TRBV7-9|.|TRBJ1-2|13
TGTGCCAGCAGTCGGGACCGGCTTTATGGCTACACCTTC
CASSRDRLYGYTF
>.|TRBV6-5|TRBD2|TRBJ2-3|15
TGTGCCAGCACAAGCGGGAGTAGGTGGTCAGATACGCAGTATTTT
CASTSGSRWSDTQYF
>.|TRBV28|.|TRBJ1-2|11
TGTGCCAGTAAGAGCCAATATGGCTACACCTTC
CASKSQYGYTF
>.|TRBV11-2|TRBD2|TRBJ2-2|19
TGTGCCAGCAGCTTAGTTCATACGGGTCTAGCGGGTTACACCGGGGAGCTGTTTTTT
CASSLVHTGLAGYTGELFF
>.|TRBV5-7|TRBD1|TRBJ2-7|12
TGTGCCAGCAGAGGGACAGGGGATGAGCAGTACTTC
CASRGTGDEQYF
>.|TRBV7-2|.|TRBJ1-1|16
TGTGCCAGCAGCCCGCCTCTACAGGGAGGGGGCACTGAAGCTTTCTTT
CASSPPLQGGGTEAFF
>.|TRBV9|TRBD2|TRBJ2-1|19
TGTGCCAGCAGCACCCGAGGAACCGGGACTAGCGGCTCCTACAATGAGCAGTTCTTC
CASSTRGTGTSGSYNEQFF
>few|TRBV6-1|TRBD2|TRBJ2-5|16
TGTGCCAGCAGTGGACTAGCGGGAGGTCAACGAGAGACCCAGTACTTC
CASSGLAGGQRETQYF
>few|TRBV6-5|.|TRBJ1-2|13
TGTGCCAGCAGTTACCAGGATGGCTATGGCTACACCTTC
CASSYQDGYGYTF
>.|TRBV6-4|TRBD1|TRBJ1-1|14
TGTGCCAGCAGTGCCGGACAGGGGGTAACTGAAGCTTTCTTT
CASSAGQGVTEAFF
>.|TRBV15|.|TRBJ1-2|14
TGTGCCACCAGCAGAGATGGACCGGAGTATGGCTACACCTTC
CATSRDGPEYGYTF
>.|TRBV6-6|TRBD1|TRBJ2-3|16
TGTGCCAGCAGTTACCTGGACAGGGGGCTGGCAGATACGCAGTATTTT
CASSYLDRGLADTQYF
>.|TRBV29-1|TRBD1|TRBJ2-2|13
TGCAGCGCCAGACAGGGGGACACCGGGGAGCTGTTTTTT
CSARQGDTGELFF